The next 17 T cell receptor beta chains were all read from a single sample in a study of shared clonotypes between healthy human individuals. Profiled with immunoSEQ multiplex PCR; TCRdb holds only in-frame clones, not every one. This table holds approximately 2,000,000 clones, approximately 90% found once. Sequenced input: naive CD4+ T cells from PBMCs. Subset in this sample: CD45RA+ positively selected. The receptors were sampled from a man younger than 35 in good health. Some clones in this sample may be carry-over from other donors' samples.

This chain joins TRBV27 and TRBJ1-5; D possibly corresponds to TRBD1 (5 bases). V shed 3 bases and J shed 4 bases, with 10 bases lying between them. The germline V gene encodes CDR1 MNHEY and CDR2 SMNVEV (reference sequence). The CDR3 spans 14 residues. This CDR3 is CASSFGRANQPQHF. DNA for the CDR3: TGTGCCAGCAGTTTCGGCAGGGCGAATCAGCCCCAGCATTTT.

The V and J genes are TRBV5-1 and TRBJ2-7; maybe TRBD2 (8 bases). V lost 4 bases, J lost 4 bases, and 30 bases lay in between. The CDR3 is 19 amino acids. CDR1 and CDR2 from the germline V gene are SGHRS and YFSETQ. The CDR3 spells CASSRVLEGGGRILYEQYF. DNA for the CDR3: TGCGCCAGCAGCCGTGTGTTGGAAGGGGGCGGGAGGATTTTATACGAGCAGTACTTC.

This clone was recorded once. This rearrangement joins TRBV27 to TRBJ1-2; D possibly corresponds to TRBD1 (5 bases). The CDR3 length is 15 residues. Germline values: CDR1 MNHEY, CDR2 SMNVEV (reference sequence). V lost 4 bases and J 3 bases, leaving 15 bases between the germline ends. The chain's CDR3 is CASSSAGLPHYGYTF. The DNA for the CDR3 is TGTGCCAGCAGTTCCGCGGGGCTCCCCCACTATGGCTACACCTTC.

The chain couples TRBV11-1 to TRBJ2-3; weak D call: TRBD1 (6 bases). The V gene's germline CDR1 is SGHAT and CDR2 FQDESV (reference sequence). The CDR3 loop spans 15 amino acids. Trimming took off 3 bases at V and 0 bases at J, with 10 bases between the two ends. The CDR3: CASSFGTLSTDTQYF. DNA for the CDR3: TGTGCCAGCAGCTTTGGGACACTTAGCACAGATACGCAGTATTTT.

This chain joins TRBV6-5 and TRBJ1-5; D possibly corresponds to TRBD1 (6 bases). There are 14 residues in the CDR3. Germline V gene data show CDR1 as MNHEY and CDR2 as SVGAGI. V lost 5 bases and J 4 bases, leaving 12 bases between the germline ends. The CDR3 coding sequence is TGTGCCAGCAGTCAACAGGGCGAGAATCAGCCCCAGCATTTT. It encodes CASSQQGENQPQHF.

The V and J genes are TRBV5-1 and TRBJ1-2; TRBD1 matches 7 bases. CDR3 size: 14 residues. Germline CDR1 reads SGHRS; CDR2 reads YFSETQ. Losses at the gene ends were 4 bases for V and 4 bases for J; bases not matched to a gene: 7. The CDR3 loop is CASSPRQGSYGYTF. Here the CDR3 DNA reads TGCGCCAGCAGCCCTAGACAGGGTTCCTATGGCTACACCTTC.

V usage is TRBV6-6 and J usage is TRBJ2-7, with 10 bases that match TRBD1. V lost 6 bases, J lost 6 bases, and 14 bases stayed unmatched. CDR3 length: 16 residues. Germline CDR1 and CDR2: MNHNY and SVGAGI (reference sequence). CDR3 in amino acids: CASSHGGDRGRSEQYF. In DNA, the CDR3 is TGTGCCAGCAGCCACGGGGGGGACAGGGGCCGGTCCGAGCAGTACTTC.

The chain recombines TRBV5-1 with TRBJ2-7, with 7 bases fitting TRBD1. This CDR3 has 15 residues. In germline, CDR1 is SGHRS, CDR2 YFSETQ. The junction had 10 bases not matched to a gene; V was cut back by 4 bases and J by 3 bases. CDR3 amino acids: CASSTTGTVVYEQYF. The CDR3 region has the DNA TGCGCCAGCAGCACTACGGGGACAGTCGTCTACGAGCAGTACTTC.

The rearrangement uses TRBV15 and TRBJ2-7; maybe TRBD1 (6 bases). There are 17 residues in the CDR3. Looked up from germline, CDR1 is LNHNV and CDR2 is YYDKDF (reference sequence). The germline V and J ends were trimmed by 0 bases and 4 bases, with 19 bases remaining between them. The CDR3 sequence: CATSRDRTGTLYYEQYF. CDR3 bases: TGTGCCACCAGCAGAGATCGGACCGGGACACTTTATTACGAGCAGTACTTC.

The V call is TRBV6-5, the J call TRBJ2-5; D might be TRBD1 (6 bases). This CDR3 has 14 residues. V gave up 5 bases and J gave up 5 bases, with 15 bases separating them. Germline V CDR1 and CDR2: MNHEY, SVGAGI. CDR3 in amino acids: CASSAAGTPETQYF. CDR3 DNA: TGTGCCAGCAGTGCCGCCGGGACACCCGAGACCCAGTACTTC.

This rearrangement joins TRBV15 to TRBJ2-1; D might be TRBD2 (6 bases). CDR1 is LNHNV and CDR2 is YYDKDF in the germline V gene (reference sequence). The germline V and J ends were trimmed by 0 bases and 7 bases, with 16 bases remaining between them. The CDR3 length is 16 residues. CDR3 bases: TGTGCCACCAGCAGAGAGGAGGGAGGATATACAAATGAGCAGTTCTTC. Translated, it gives CATSREEGGYTNEQFF.

The chain carries TRBV5-1 and TRBJ2-1; TRBD1 is a possible D gene (5 bases). V lost 3 bases, J lost 0 bases, and 10 bases lay in between. The CDR3 consists of 15 residues. From germline, CDR1 is SGHRS and CDR2 YFSETQ. The CDR3 DNA sequence: TGCGCCAGCAGCTCGACAGTAAGCTCCTACAATGAGCAGTTCTTC. As protein: CASSSTVSSYNEQFF.

The chain joins TRBV30 to TRBJ2-7; TRBD1 aligns across 8 bases. The CDR3 runs to 16 residues. V dropped 4 bases and J dropped 3; count of bases not matched to a gene: 14. The V gene's germline CDR1 is GTSNPN and CDR2 SVGIG (reference sequence). Here the CDR3 reads CAWNIARTGNIYEQYF. CDR3 coding DNA: TGTGCCTGGAATATCGCTCGGACAGGGAACATCTACGAGCAGTACTTC.

The chain couples TRBV5-1 to TRBJ2-7; D is unresolved. Germline V CDR1 and CDR2: SGHRS, YFSETQ. The V and J ends lost 5 bases and 0 bases respectively, with 12 bases between them. The CDR3 contains 14 residues. The CDR3 protein is CASRLGSPSYEQYF. The CDR3 DNA sequence: TGCGCCAGCAGACTTGGGTCCCCCTCCTACGAGCAGTACTTC.

The chain is built from TRBV18 and TRBJ2-3; no reliable D call. Per the germline V gene, CDR1 is KGHSH and CDR2 is LQKENI. This CDR3 spans 17 amino acids. V lost 2 bases to trimming and J lost 0 bases, with 15 bases between them. The CDR3 spells CASSPYRQTLSTDTQYF. The CDR3 DNA sequence: TGTGCCAGCTCACCATATCGGCAGACCCTTAGCACAGATACGCAGTATTTT.

This clone was observed a single time. This chain joins TRBV7-8 and TRBJ2-1, with 9 bases lining up with TRBD2. J was trimmed by 6 bases and V by 5 bases; bases with no gene match: 8. There are 15 residues in the CDR3. The germline CDR1 and CDR2 sequences are SGHVS and FQNEAQ. The CDR3 coding sequence is TGTGCCAGCAGCCTTATAGCGGGAGCGGGCAATGAGCAGTTCTTC. It yields the protein CASSLIAGAGNEQFF.

The chain joins TRBV6-1 to TRBJ2-2; perhaps TRBD1 as D (6 bases). Germline V gene sequence: CDR1 MNHNS, CDR2 SASEGT. Trimming removed 3 bases at V and 6 bases at J, with 14 bases between. The CDR3 sequence is 15 residues long. The DNA of the CDR3 is TGTGCCAGCAGTGAGCAGGGGCGCGTGGCCGGGGAGCTGTTTTTT. Protein: CASSEQGRVAGELFF.